These 14 T cell receptor beta chains were all obtained from the same sample, sequenced in a study of T cells in Graves' hyperthyroidism and ophthalmopathy (dated by TCRdb to the late 2010s). The library was built by means of multiplex PCR. Sequencing relied on an Illumina HiSeq 2000. The TCR beta CDR3 regions were amplified from RNA transcripts. The TCR CDR3 was subjected to a first round of RT-PCR using the HTBI primer set and the Qiagen OneStep RT-PCR kit. Through fastp at Q25 and MiXCR, TCRdb rebuilt clones from the public reads, retaining in-frame beta chains. Each record represents a unique CDR3 protein, reported with the most common genes and DNA among its rows. The sample table records hundreds of thousands of distinct CDR3 sequences; roughly 20% of these occur just once. Of the sample, roughly a third falls within the top ten clones. The sample taken for sequencing was blood. All receptors derive from a man younger than 40 with Graves' ophthalmopathy.

Remarks on this clonotype: Being one base from a much bigger clone, this may be a read error. This chain links TRBV11-2 with TRBJ1-1, with D possibly TRBD1 on 5 matching bases. The CDR3 spans 13 residues. CDR1 and CDR2 from the germline V gene are SGHAT and FQNNGV. The CDR3 region has the DNA TGTGACAGCACCAGAGGGGTAAACACTGAAGCTTTCTTT. It yields the protein CDSTRGVNTEAFF.

The table lists this clonotype with many counts. The genes are TRBV3-1 and TRBJ2-7; 10 bases line up with TRBD1. Looked up from germline, CDR1 is LGHDT and CDR2 is YNNKEL (reference sequence). The V segment lost 4 bases and the J segment 3 bases; nucleotides outside the gene matches: 6. This CDR3 region has 15 residues. The CDR3 here is CASSPGTGENYEQYF. The DNA of the CDR3 is TGTGCCAGCAGCCCGGGGACAGGGGAAAACTACGAGCAGTACTTC.

This clonotype has a handful of counts. The rearrangement links TRBV3-1 to TRBJ2-7; D ambiguous. Germline loops: CDR1 LGHDT, CDR2 YNNKEL (reference sequence). The ends were cut back, 2 bases at V and 5 bases at J, with 7 bases in the middle. The CDR3 spans 12 residues. CDR3 sequence (DNA): TGTGCCAGCAGCCAAAAAATCGACGAGCAGTACTTC. It encodes CASSQKIDEQYF.

This clonotype appeared a few times. This sequence joins TRBV7-9 and TRBJ1-3; the D gene is possibly TRBD1 (6 bases). Germline CDR1 is SEHNR and CDR2 is FQNEAQ (reference sequence). The CDR3 is made up of 17 amino acids. With 3 bases removed from V and 0 bases from J, the gap between germline ends came to 15 bases. The CDR3 bases are TGTGCCAGCAGCTTTCCGCCCGGGACATCCTCTGGAAACACCATATATTTT. It is translated as CASSFPPGTSSGNTIYF.

This sequence joins TRBV5-1 and TRBJ1-2, with D perhaps matching TRBD1 (5 bases). The CDR3 is 14 amino acids. Trimming shortened V by 0 bases and J by 6 bases, and 12 bases separated the two germline ends. Germline V gene lookup returns CDR1 SGHRS and CDR2 YFSETQ. The CDR3 region has the DNA TGCGCCAGCAGCTTGGGTCACCAGGGTGATGGCTACACCTTC. Translated: CASSLGHQGDGYTF.

This clonotype has ten or more counts. The genes are TRBV7-9 and TRBJ2-1; 8 nucleotides align to TRBD2. Trimming at V came to 5 bases and at J to 6 bases, leaving 9 bases not matched to a gene. CDR3 length: 15 amino acids. Germline CDR1 and CDR2: SEHNR and FQNEAQ (reference sequence). The CDR3 DNA sequence: TGTGCCAGCAGCCCACAGAGCGGGAGTGTCAATGAGCAGTTCTTC. Translating gives CASSPQSGSVNEQFF.

There are a few counts of this clonotype. The junction and the germline gene differ at one end; a read error may be behind it. The genes are TRBV7-3 and TRBJ2-5; 14 bases map to TRBD2. Germline loops: CDR1 SGHTA, CDR2 FQGTGA. This CDR3 has 15 residues. As DNA, the CDR3 is TGCGCCGGCAGCCACGGACTAGCGGGAGGAGAGACCCAGTACTTC. Translating it yields CAGSHGLAGGETQYF.

The V call is TRBV5-1, the J call TRBJ2-6; weak D call: TRBD1 (5 bases). V gave up 3 bases and J gave up 3 bases, with 10 bases separating them. The CDR3 has 15 residues. Germline V gene sequence: CDR1 SGHRS, CDR2 YFSETQ. CDR3 residues: CASSSRAGGANVLTF. As DNA, the CDR3 is TGCGCCAGCAGCTCCAGGGCTGGTGGGGCCAACGTCCTGACTTTC.

This clonotype was picked up many times. The rearrangement links TRBV11-3 to TRBJ2-3, with D hard to call. This CDR3 contains 13 residues. The germline gives CDR1 SGHNT, CDR2 YENEEA. V lost 5 bases, J lost 2 bases, and 8 bases lay in between. CDR3 in amino acids: CASSPQFTDTQYF. CDR3 nucleotide sequence: TGTGCCAGCAGCCCCCAGTTCACAGATACGCAGTATTTT. Variable domain in full (rest from reference TRBV11-3 and TRBJ2-3): EAGVVQSPRYKIIEKKQPVAFWCNPISGHNTLYWYLQNLGQGPELLIRYENEEAVDDSQLPKDRFSAERLKGVDSTLKIQPAELGDSAVYLCASSPQFTDTQYFGPGTRLTVL.

As concerns this clonotype: A single base separates this from a much larger clone, so it may be a read error. The J gene is TRBJ1-1, the V gene TRBV2, with D maybe TRBD1 (5 bases). Germline loops: CDR1 SNHLY, CDR2 FYNNEI. Trimming cost V 5 bases and J 4 bases, with 14 bases left between them. The CDR3 extends over 14 amino acids. In nucleotides, the CDR3 is TGTGCCAGCAGTAAGGGCCAGGGTGCCACTGAAGCTTTCTTT. This translates into CASSKGQGATEAFF.

This clonotype has more than one count but fewer than ten. The genes are TRBV4-2 and TRBJ2-3, with no clear D. The CDR3 is 13 amino acids. CDR1 LGHNA and CDR2 YNFKEQ come from the germline V gene. V gave up 0 bases and J gave up 5 bases, with 6 bases separating them. CDR3 sequence (DNA): TGTGCCAGCAGCCAAGATCTCGGAGATACGCAGTATTTT. Encoded protein: CASSQDLGDTQYF.

This clonotype was detected a few times. The V and J genes are TRBV7-9 and TRBJ2-1; perhaps TRBD1 as D (5 bases). The CDR3 totals 14 residues. From germline, CDR1 is SEHNR and CDR2 FQNEAQ (reference sequence). Trimming took off 5 bases at V and 4 bases at J, with 12 bases between the two ends. CDR3 in DNA: TGTGCCAGCAGCCCCCGACAGTCATACAATGAGCAGTTCTTC. This codes for CASSPRQSYNEQFF.

This clonotype occurred many times. The chain uses TRBV7-9 and TRBJ1-1; D is ambiguous. The CDR3 is 14 amino acids. Germline V gene lookup returns CDR1 SEHNR and CDR2 FQNEAQ (reference sequence). V shed 6 bases and J shed 0 bases, with 11 bases lying between them. The CDR3 region is CASSLREMNTEAFF. Here the CDR3 DNA reads TGTGCCAGCAGTTTACGCGAAATGAACACTGAAGCTTTCTTT.

The chain recombines TRBV4-1 with TRBJ2-7; 9 bases map to TRBD1. V dropped 1 base and J dropped 1; count of bases not matched to a gene: 5. The CDR3 covers 16 residues. Germline CDR1 and CDR2: MGHRA and YSYEKL. CDR3 protein: CASSQVAGQGSYEQYF. Written as DNA, the CDR3 is TGCGCCAGCAGCCAAGTGGCGGGACAGGGTTCCTACGAGCAGTACTTC.